These T cell receptor beta chains were read from a single sample in a study of blood T cell repertoires in COVID-19. Produced via immunoSEQ multiplex PCR; TCRdb's table is partial and in-frame only. Among 200,000 to 250,000 clones listed, 90% were seen once. Sequencing was performed on peripheral blood. All receptors come from a man between 25 and 39 years old with COVID-19, enrolled during active disease. Both conserved end residues are part of each CDR3. The D gene is left open where the match is weak. Size tells how often a clone was seen (once, few, many) or the class of an expanded clone, and some rows leave it out.

D gene: -; V gene: TRBV29-1; J gene: TRBJ1-1; clone size: -; CDR3 protein: CSVSRTEAFF; CDR3 DNA: TGCAGCGTGAGCCGGACTGAAGCTTTCTTT
D gene: -; V gene: TRBV2; J gene: TRBJ1-5; clone size: -; CDR3 protein: CASSGPRGQPQHF; CDR3 DNA: TGTGCCAGCAGTGGGCCTCGGGGTCAGCCCCAGCATTTT
D gene: TRBD1; V gene: TRBV28; J gene: TRBJ2-7; clone size: once; CDR3 protein: CASSLMGYRGSYEQYF; CDR3 DNA: TGTGCCAGCAGTTTAATGGGGTACAGGGGTTCCTACGAGCAGTACTTC
D gene: TRBD2; V gene: TRBV7-7; J gene: TRBJ2-1; clone size: once; CDR3 protein: CASSSGTSGYNEQFF; CDR3 DNA: TGTGCCAGCAGCAGTGGGACTAGCGGATACAATGAGCAGTTCTTC
D gene: TRBD1; V gene: TRBV28; J gene: TRBJ2-7; clone size: few; CDR3 protein: CASRSEDRGSYEQYF; CDR3 DNA: TGTGCCAGCAGATCTGAAGACAGGGGCTCCTACGAGCAGTACTTC
D gene: TRBD2; V gene: TRBV27; J gene: TRBJ2-1; clone size: once; CDR3 protein: CASMRLAGDNEQFF; CDR3 DNA: TGTGCCAGCATGAGGCTAGCGGGTGACAATGAGCAGTTCTTC
D gene: -; V gene: TRBV5-8; J gene: TRBJ2-3; clone size: -; CDR3 protein: CASSQGRTDTQYF; CDR3 DNA: TGTGCCAGCAGCCAGGGTCGCACAGATACGCAGTATTTT
D gene: -; V gene: TRBV7-2; J gene: TRBJ1-1; clone size: -; CDR3 protein: CASSGLRGGTEAFF; CDR3 DNA: TGTGCCAGCAGCGGACTCCGGGGGGGTACTGAAGCTTTCTTT
D gene: TRBD2; V gene: TRBV15; J gene: TRBJ2-1; clone size: -; CDR3 protein: CATSRDKGTSAREQFF; CDR3 DNA: TGTGCCACCAGCAGAGATAAGGGGACTAGCGCACGAGAGCAGTTCTTC
D gene: -; V gene: TRBV21-1; J gene: TRBJ1-4; clone size: -; CDR3 protein: CAIPGSSTNEKLFF; CDR3 DNA: TGTGCCATCCCTGGGAGCTCAACTAATGAAAAACTGTTTTTT
D gene: TRBD1; V gene: TRBV11-2; J gene: TRBJ2-7; clone size: -; CDR3 protein: CASSLVAGTGVYEQYF; CDR3 DNA: TGTGCCAGCAGCTTAGTTGCCGGGACAGGGGTGTACGAGCAGTACTTC
D gene: TRBD1; V gene: TRBV11-2; J gene: TRBJ1-5; clone size: -; CDR3 protein: CASSPTGEAYSNQPQHF; CDR3 DNA: TGTGCCAGCAGCCCGACAGGGGAGGCTTATAGCAATCAGCCCCAGCATTTT
D gene: -; V gene: TRBV25-1; J gene: TRBJ1-3; clone size: -; CDR3 protein: CASSEGGHSGNTIYF; CDR3 DNA: TGTGCCAGCAGTGAGGGAGGCCACTCTGGAAACACCATATATTTT
D gene: -; V gene: TRBV6-6; J gene: TRBJ2-7; clone size: -; CDR3 protein: CASRDQGPTYEQYF; CDR3 DNA: TGTGCCAGCAGGGACCAGGGGCCAACCTACGAGCAGTACTTC
D gene: -; V gene: TRBV9; J gene: TRBJ1-5; clone size: -; CDR3 protein: CASSGTGFSNQPQHF; CDR3 DNA: TGTGCCAGCAGCGGAACAGGGTTCAGCAATCAGCCCCAGCATTTT
D gene: -; V gene: TRBV19; J gene: TRBJ2-7; clone size: once; CDR3 protein: CASSIAGGRGYEQYF; CDR3 DNA: TGTGCCAGTAGTATAGCCGGGGGACGGGGCTACGAGCAGTACTTC
D gene: -; V gene: TRBV27; J gene: TRBJ1-1; clone size: once; CDR3 protein: CASSFRGGPAFF; CDR3 DNA: TGTGCCAGCAGTTTTCGGGGGGGCCCGGCTTTCTTT